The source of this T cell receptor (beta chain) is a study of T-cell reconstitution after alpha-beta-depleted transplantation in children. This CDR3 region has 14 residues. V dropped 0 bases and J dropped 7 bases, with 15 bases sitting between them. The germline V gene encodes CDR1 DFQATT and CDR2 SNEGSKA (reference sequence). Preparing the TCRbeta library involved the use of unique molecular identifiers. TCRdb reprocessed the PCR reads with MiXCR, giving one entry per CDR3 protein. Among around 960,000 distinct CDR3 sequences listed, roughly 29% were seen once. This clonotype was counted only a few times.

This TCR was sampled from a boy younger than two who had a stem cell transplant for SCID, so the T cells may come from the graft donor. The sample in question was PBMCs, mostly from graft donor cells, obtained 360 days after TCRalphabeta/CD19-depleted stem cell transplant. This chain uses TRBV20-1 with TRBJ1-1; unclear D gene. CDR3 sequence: CSARDTWVRGEAFF. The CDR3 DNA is TGCAGTGCTAGAGATACCTGGGTACGGGGTGAAGCTTTCTTT.